This TCR beta chain was captured in a study of T cells after yellow fever vaccination. Study in general: Fractions of low cell number were prepared using SMART-Seq v4 Ultra Low Input. Study-level findings and limits: Contamination of FACS-sorted repertoires by abundant clonotypes from the bulk population could occur. Detected again after the booster were most primary-vaccination clones, at approximately 96% CD4 and around 91% CD8.

A note on this clonotype: Its cognate antigen is unknown.

UMIs and a universal primer site were added when TCR cDNA was made by 5'RACE template switching. Via MiXCR, TCRdb re-called the 5' RACE reads, giving one row per CDR3 protein. The sample has around 300,000 distinct CDR3 sequences, over 10% seen once. Germline CDR1 reads SGHDT; CDR2 reads YYEEEE. V was pared by 3 bases and J by 6 bases, with 7 bases between. The CDR3 contains 11 residues. The rearrangement uses TRBV5-6 and TRBJ2-7, with D unresolved. The sequences come from CD4+ T cells sorted from PBMCs, collected 45 days after the yellow fever booster vaccination. The clonotype comes from a man under 40 who received the YFV17D yellow fever vaccine. The CDR3 DNA reads TGTGCCAGCAGCTATAGGGTCGAGCAGTACTTC. Residues: CASSYRVEQYF.